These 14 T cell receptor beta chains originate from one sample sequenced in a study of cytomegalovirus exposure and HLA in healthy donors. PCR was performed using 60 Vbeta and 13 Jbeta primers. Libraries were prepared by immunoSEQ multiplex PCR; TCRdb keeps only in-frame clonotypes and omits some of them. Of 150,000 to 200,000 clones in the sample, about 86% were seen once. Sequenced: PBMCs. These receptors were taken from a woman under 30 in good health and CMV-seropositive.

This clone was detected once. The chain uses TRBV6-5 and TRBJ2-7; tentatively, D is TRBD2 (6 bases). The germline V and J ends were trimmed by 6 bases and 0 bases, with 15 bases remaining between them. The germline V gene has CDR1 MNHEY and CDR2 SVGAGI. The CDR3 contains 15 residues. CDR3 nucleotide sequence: TGTGCCAGCAGCTTGGGGGGAGATGGCTCCTACGAGCAGTACTTC. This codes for CASSLGGDGSYEQYF.

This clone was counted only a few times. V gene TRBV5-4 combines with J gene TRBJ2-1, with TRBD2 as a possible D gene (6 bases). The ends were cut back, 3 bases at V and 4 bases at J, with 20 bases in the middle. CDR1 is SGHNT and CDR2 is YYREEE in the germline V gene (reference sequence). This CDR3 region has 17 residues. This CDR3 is CASSSPGVDYRYNEQFF. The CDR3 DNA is TGTGCCAGCAGCTCCCCGGGGGTAGACTACAGATACAATGAGCAGTTCTTC.

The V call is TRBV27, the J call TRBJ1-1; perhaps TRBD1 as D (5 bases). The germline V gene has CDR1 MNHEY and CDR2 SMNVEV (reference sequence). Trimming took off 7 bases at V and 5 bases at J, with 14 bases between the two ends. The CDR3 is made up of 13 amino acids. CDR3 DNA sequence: TGTGCCAGCACCCCAGGGATGTCGACTGAAGCTTTCTTT. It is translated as CASTPGMSTEAFF.

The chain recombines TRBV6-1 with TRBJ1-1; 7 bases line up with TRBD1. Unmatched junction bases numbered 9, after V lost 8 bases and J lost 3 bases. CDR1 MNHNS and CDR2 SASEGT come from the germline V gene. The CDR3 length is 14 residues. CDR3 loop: CASGQTGSDTEAFF. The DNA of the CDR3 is TGTGCCAGCGGCCAGACAGGGTCAGACACTGAAGCTTTCTTT.

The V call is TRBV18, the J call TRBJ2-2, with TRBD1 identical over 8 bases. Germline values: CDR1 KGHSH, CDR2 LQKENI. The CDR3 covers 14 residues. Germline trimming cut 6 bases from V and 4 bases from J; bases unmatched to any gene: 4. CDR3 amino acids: CASSRTGGTGELFF. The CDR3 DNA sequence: TGTGCCAGCTCGCGTACAGGGGGCACCGGGGAGCTGTTTTTT. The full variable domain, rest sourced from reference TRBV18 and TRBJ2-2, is NAGVMQNPRHLVRRRGQEARLRCSPMKGHSHVYWYRQLPEEGLKFMVYLQKENIIDESGMPKERFSAEFPKEGPSILRIQQVVRGDSAAYFCASSRTGGTGELFFGEGSRLTVL.

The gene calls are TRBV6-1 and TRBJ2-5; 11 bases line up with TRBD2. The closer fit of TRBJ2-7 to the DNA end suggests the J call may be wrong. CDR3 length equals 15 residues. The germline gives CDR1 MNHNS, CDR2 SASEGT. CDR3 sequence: CASSGGTSGFYEQYF. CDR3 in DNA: TGTGCCAGCAGTGGAGGGACTAGCGGTTTCTACGAGCAGTACTTC.

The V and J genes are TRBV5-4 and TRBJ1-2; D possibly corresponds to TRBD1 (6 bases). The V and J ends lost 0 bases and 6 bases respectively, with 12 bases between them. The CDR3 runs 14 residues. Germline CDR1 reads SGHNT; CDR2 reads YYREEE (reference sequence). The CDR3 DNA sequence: TGTGCCAGCAGCTTGGCGGTCAACAGGGATGGCTACACCTTC. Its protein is CASSLAVNRDGYTF. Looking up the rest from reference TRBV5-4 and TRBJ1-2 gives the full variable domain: ETGVTQSPTHLIKTRGQQVTLRCSSQSGHNTVSWYQQALGQGPQFIFQYYREEENGRGNFPPRFSGLQFPNYSSELNVNALELDDSALYLCASSLAVNRDGYTFGSGTRLTVV.

In nucleotides, the CDR3 is TGTGCCAGTAGTTTACAGGGGGCGTACGGCTACACCTTC. Its protein is CASSLQGAYGYTF. The chain joins TRBV19 to TRBJ1-2; 9 nucleotides align to TRBD1. The germline gives CDR1 LNHDA, CDR2 SQIVND (reference sequence). The CDR3 contains 13 residues. Losses at the gene ends were 5 bases for V and 8 bases for J; bases not matched to a gene: 6.

CDR3 coding DNA: TGCGCCAGCAGCCAAGTAGTCAGGACAGGCTACAATGAGCAGTTCTTC. This codes for CASSQVVRTGYNEQFF. J is TRBJ2-1 and V is TRBV4-1; 7 bases match TRBD1. V gave up 1 base and J gave up 3 bases; unmatched junction bases: 6. From germline, CDR1 is MGHRA and CDR2 YSYEKL. The CDR3 has 16 residues.

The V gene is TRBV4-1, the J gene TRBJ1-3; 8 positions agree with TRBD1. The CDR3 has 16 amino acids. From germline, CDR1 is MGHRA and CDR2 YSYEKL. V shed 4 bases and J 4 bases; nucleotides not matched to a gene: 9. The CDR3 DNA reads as TGCGCCAGCAGCCCAGCCGGGACAGGAAGGGGAAACACCATATATTTT. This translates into CASSPAGTGRGNTIYF.

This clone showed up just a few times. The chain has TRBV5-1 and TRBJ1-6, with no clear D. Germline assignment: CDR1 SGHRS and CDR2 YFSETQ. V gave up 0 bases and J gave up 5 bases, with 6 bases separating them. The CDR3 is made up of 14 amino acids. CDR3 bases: TGCGCCAGCAGCTTGGAACAGAATAATTCACCCCTCCACTTT. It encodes CASSLEQNNSPLHF.

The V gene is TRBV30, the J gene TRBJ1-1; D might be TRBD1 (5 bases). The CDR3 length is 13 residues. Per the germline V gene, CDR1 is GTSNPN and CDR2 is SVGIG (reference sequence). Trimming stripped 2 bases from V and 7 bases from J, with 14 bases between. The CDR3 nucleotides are TGTGCCTGGAGTCGCAAGGGGAGGGTTGAAGCTTTCTTT. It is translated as CAWSRKGRVEAFF.

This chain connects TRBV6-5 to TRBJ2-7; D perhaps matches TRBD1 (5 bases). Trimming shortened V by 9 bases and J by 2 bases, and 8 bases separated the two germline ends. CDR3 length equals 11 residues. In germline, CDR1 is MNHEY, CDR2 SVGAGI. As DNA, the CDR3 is TGTGCCAGTGGCAGGGCCTACGAGCAGTACTTC. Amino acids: CASGRAYEQYF.

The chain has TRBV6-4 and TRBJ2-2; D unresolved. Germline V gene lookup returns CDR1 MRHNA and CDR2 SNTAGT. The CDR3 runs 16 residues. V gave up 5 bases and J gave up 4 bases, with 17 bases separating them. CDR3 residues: CASSPKAGGVTGELFF. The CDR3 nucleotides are TGTGCCAGCAGTCCTAAGGCCGGCGGAGTCACCGGGGAGCTGTTTTTT.